Below, 22 T cell receptor beta chains from the same sample are listed, as sequenced in a study of beta chain features in type 1 diabetes (dated by TCRdb to between 2017 and 2018). The library came from the immunoSEQ multiplex PCR assay. The High Capacity cDNA Reverse Transcription Kit was used to reverse transcribe all of the isolated RNA, meaning that expressed TCRB transcripts were what got sequenced. In TCRdb, the immuneACCESS table is reduced to in-frame sequences with V and J assigned. These tables do not hold every clone; where another copy was compared, an unresolved V gene accounts for under half, and the others remain unexplained. Within this sample are some 250,000 clones, with about a tenth of them counted one time only. More than 0.015% of the sample lies in the top ten. The paper as a whole reports these results and caveats: Type 1 diabetes patients showed a moderate but significant shortening of TCRB CDR3 length in all four CD4+ subsets.

No antigen is known for these receptors. Material: naive CD4+ T cells from blood. Explained via the paper, the cell subset or site label denotes: true naive CD4+ T cells. The receptors were sampled from a man between 25 and 39 years old with type 1 diabetes.

The chain links TRBV19 to TRBJ1-4; 7 bases agree with TRBD1. The CDR3 runs 14 residues. V shed 3 bases, J shed 8 bases, and the junction held 6 bases outside the gene matches. Germline-derived CDR1 and CDR2 are LNHDA and SQIVND (reference sequence). CDR3 amino acids: CASSIDRVDEKLFF. The CDR3 DNA reads as TGTGCCAGTAGTATCGACAGGGTCGACGAAAAACTGTTTTTT.

The genes are TRBV11-2 and TRBJ1-4; D perhaps matches TRBD1 (6 bases). From germline, CDR1 is SGHAT and CDR2 FQNNGV. CDR3 length: 16 amino acids. Trimming stripped 5 bases from V and 4 bases from J, with 17 bases between. CDR3: CASSPIRGGVNEKLFF. CDR3 sequence (DNA): TGTGCCAGCAGCCCAATCCGGGGGGGCGTTAATGAAAAACTGTTTTTT. Full variable domain (outside the CDR3, taken from reference TRBV11-2 and TRBJ1-4): EAGVAQSPRYKIIEKRQSVAFWCNPISGHATLYWYQQILGQGPKLLIQFQNNGVVDDSQLPKDRFSAERLKGVDSTLKIQPAKLEDSAVYLCASSPIRGGVNEKLFFGSGTQLSVL.

The rearrangement uses TRBV7-6 and TRBJ1-5; D gene uncertain. This CDR3 is built from 17 residues. Per the germline V gene, CDR1 is SGHVS and CDR2 is FNYEAQ. Trimming stripped 5 bases from V and 1 base from J, with 18 bases between. As DNA, the CDR3 is TGTGCCAGCAGCGTGGGTACGGGAGACCTCAGCAATCAGCCCCAGCATTTT. This translates into CASSVGTGDLSNQPQHF. Drawing the rest from reference TRBV7-6 and TRBJ1-5, the complete variable domain is GAGVSQSPRYKVTKRGQDVALRCDPISGHVSLYWYRQALGQGPEFLTYFNYEAQQDKSGLPNDRFSAERPEGSISTLTIQRTEQRDSAMYRCASSVGTGDLSNQPQHFGDGTRLSIL.

In its sample, this clone was seen a few times. The chain couples TRBV7-2 to TRBJ1-1, with 7 bases identical to TRBD1. From germline, CDR1 is SGHTA and CDR2 FQGNSA. The CDR3 is 17 amino acids. With 4 bases clipped from V and 6 bases from J, the junction kept 17 bases outside the gene matches. The CDR3 spells CASSWLGTAAGRAEAFF. The CDR3 DNA is TGTGCCAGCAGCTGGTTAGGGACAGCAGCCGGTAGGGCTGAAGCTTTCTTT.

In its sample, this clone was seen a few times. The chain couples TRBV7-3 to TRBJ2-1, with 11 bases fitting TRBD2. The length of the CDR3 is 15 residues. Germline CDR1 and CDR2: SGHTA and FQGTGA. V dropped 3 bases and J dropped 11; count of bases not matched to a gene: 9. The CDR3 region has the DNA TGTGCCAGCAGCTTTAGCGGGGGGGCCTTCGTGCAGCAGTTCTTC. The encoded protein is CASSFSGGAFVQQFF.

The V and J genes are TRBV2 and TRBJ2-3; D remains unclear. This CDR3 contains 13 residues. Trimming took off 7 bases at V and 2 bases at J, with 10 bases between the two ends. Germline-derived CDR1 and CDR2 are SNHLY and FYNNEI. CDR3 sequence: CASKRLNTDTQYF. Written as DNA, the CDR3 is TGTGCCAGCAAGCGTTTGAACACAGATACGCAGTATTTT. The entire variable domain, with the rest obtained from reference TRBV2 and TRBJ2-3, is as follows: EPEVTQTPSHQVTQMGQEVILRCVPISNHLYFYWYRQILGQKVEFLVSFYNNEISEKSEIFDDQFSVERPDGSNFTLKIRSTKLEDSAMYFCASKRLNTDTQYFGPGTRLTVL.

The chain links TRBV11-2 to TRBJ2-5; TRBD1 matches at 9 bases. Near its end, the DNA agrees better with TRBJ2-7, so the J call may be wrong. CDR1 and CDR2 (germline): SGHAT, FQNNGV. The CDR3 is 14 amino acids. CDR3 sequence (DNA): TGTGCCAGCAGCGCCGGACAGGGGCCCTACGAGCAGTACTTC. Translation gives CASSAGQGPYEQYF.

The CDR3 nucleotides read TGTGCCTGGAGGGCAGGGCATAGCTCCGAAAAACTGTTTTTT. Its protein product is CAWRAGHSSEKLFF. The V call is TRBV30, the J call TRBJ1-4; the D gene is possibly TRBD1 (5 bases). This CDR3 is built from 14 residues. Germline assignment: CDR1 GTSNPN and CDR2 SVGIG (reference sequence). V lost 3 bases and J 8 bases, leaving 16 bases between the germline ends. Full variable domain (remainder filled in from reference TRBV30 and TRBJ1-4): SQTIHQWPATLVQPVGSPLSLECTVEGTSNPNLYWYRQAAGRGLQLLFYSVGIGQISSEVPQNLSASRPQDRQFILSSKKLLLSDSGFYLCAWRAGHSSEKLFFGSGTQLSVL.

This sequence joins TRBV7-2 and TRBJ2-1; TRBD1 agrees at 10 bases. Germline CDR1 and CDR2: SGHTA and FQGNSA. This CDR3 has 15 amino acids. V lost 3 bases to trimming and J lost 2 bases; unmatched junction nucleotides: 1. The CDR3 loop reads CASSFGTGAYNEQFF. DNA for the CDR3: TGTGCCAGCAGCTTCGGGACAGGGGCCTACAATGAGCAGTTCTTC.

The V call is TRBV7-2, the J call TRBJ1-1; D is unclear. There are 13 residues in the CDR3. Germline V gives CDR1 SGHTA, CDR2 FQGNSA. V was shortened by 3 bases and J by 1 base, with 6 bases between the two germline ends. CDR3 amino acids: CASSFTENTEAFF. The CDR3 nucleotides are TGTGCCAGCAGCTTCACAGAGAACACTGAAGCTTTCTTT.

This clone was detected only a few times. The V call is TRBV4-1, the J call TRBJ1-6, with 8 bases matching TRBD1. The CDR3 runs to 18 residues. V shed 3 bases, J shed 5 bases, and the junction held 12 bases outside the gene matches. Per the germline V gene, CDR1 is MGHRA and CDR2 is YSYEKL. The CDR3 region is CASSHHRGIRGDNSPLHF. CDR3 in DNA: TGCGCCAGCAGCCATCACAGGGGGATAAGGGGTGATAATTCACCCCTCCACTTT.

A few counts support this clone. The chain recombines TRBV6-4 with TRBJ1-6; TRBD1 aligns across 9 bases. CDR3 length equals 16 residues. V was clipped by 4 bases and J by 9 bases; unmatched bases: 10. CDR1 is MRHNA, CDR2 SNTAGT, per germline. The DNA for the CDR3 is TGTGCCAGCAGTGGTAATGGGACAGGGCGTTGTTCACCCCTCCACTTT. Encoded protein: CASSGNGTGRCSPLHF.

There are a few counts of this clone. The chain is built from TRBV7-3 and TRBJ2-3; 7 bases agree with TRBD2. From germline, CDR1 is SGHTA and CDR2 FQGTGA. This CDR3 comprises 15 residues. With 3 bases clipped from V and 2 bases from J, the junction kept 5 bases outside the gene matches. CDR3 amino acids: CASSFTGGHTDTQYF. The DNA for the CDR3 is TGTGCCAGCAGCTTTACGGGGGGTCACACAGATACGCAGTATTTT.

This clone turned up a few times. V is TRBV18 and J is TRBJ1-1; a possible D gene is TRBD1 (5 bases). The CDR3 has 14 amino acids. Germline CDR1 is KGHSH and CDR2 is LQKENI. With 4 bases removed from V and 5 bases from J, the gap between germline ends came to 14 bases. CDR3 sequence (DNA): TGTGCCAGCTCACGCCAGGGTTTGAGGACTGAAGCTTTCTTT. Translating it yields CASSRQGLRTEAFF.

J is TRBJ2-7 and V is TRBV10-3; 10 bases agree with TRBD2. The CDR3 runs to 16 residues. CDR1 and CDR2 (germline): ENHRY, SYGVKD. V trimming: 6 bases; J trimming: 5 bases; junction bases outside the gene matches: 13. CDR3 sequence: CAISDPSGGGPDEQYF. CDR3 in DNA: TGTGCCATCAGCGATCCTAGCGGGGGCGGACCGGACGAGCAGTACTTC.

The chain carries TRBV18 and TRBJ1-5; possible D gene TRBD1, 6 bases. There are 15 residues in the CDR3. Germline V gene lookup returns CDR1 KGHSH and CDR2 LQKENI. Trimming pared 2 bases from V and 1 base from J, leaving 9 bases between. CDR3: CASSPGTLSNQPQHF. CDR3 DNA: TGTGCCAGCTCACCAGGGACACTCAGCAATCAGCCCCAGCATTTT.

The chain couples TRBV11-2 to TRBJ1-6; a possible D gene is TRBD1 (5 bases). The germline V gene encodes CDR1 SGHAT and CDR2 FQNNGV. Trimming removed 2 bases from V and 7 bases from J, with 6 bases in between. The CDR3 is made up of 13 amino acids. The CDR3 sequence is CASSLNRNSPLHF. Written as DNA, the CDR3 is TGTGCCAGCAGCTTAAACAGGAATTCACCCCTCCACTTT.

The chain combines TRBV4-3 with TRBJ1-2, with a tentative D call TRBD1 (5 bases). This CDR3 is built from 18 residues. Germline V CDR1 and CDR2: LGHNA, YSLEER. V was trimmed by 0 bases and J by 0 bases, leaving 17 bases between them. CDR3 protein: CASSQEQAQILANYGYTF. The CDR3 DNA follows: TGCGCCAGCAGCCAAGAACAGGCACAAATTCTAGCTAACTATGGCTACACCTTC.

Details on this clone: Additional DNA sequences in this sample encode the identical CDR3. This chain connects TRBV19 to TRBJ2-7, with 9 bases matching TRBD1. The CDR3 extends over 13 amino acids. Germline loops: CDR1 LNHDA, CDR2 SQIVND (reference sequence). J gave up 1 base and V 6 bases, and 1 base lay outside the gene matches. CDR3 amino acids: CASSGQGSYEQYF. The CDR3 DNA sequence: TGTGCCAGTAGCGGACAGGGGTCCTACGAGCAGTACTTC.

This rearrangement joins TRBV5-1 to TRBJ2-7, with D tentatively TRBD2 (7 bases). Trimming stripped 1 base from V and 5 bases from J, with 16 bases between. This CDR3 comprises 15 residues. Looked up from germline, CDR1 is SGHRS and CDR2 is YFSETQ. CDR3 bases: TGCGCCAGCAGCTTGTGGCAGGGCGGGGGCCACGAGCAGTACTTC. Residues: CASSLWQGGGHEQYF.

V usage is TRBV5-1 and J usage is TRBJ2-1, with TRBD1 matching 8 bases. Unmatched junction bases numbered 5, after V lost 4 bases and J lost 2 bases. Per germline, CDR1 SGHRS and CDR2 YFSETQ. This CDR3 contains 15 residues. Here the CDR3 reads CASSAGQDPYNEQFF. The DNA of the CDR3 is TGCGCCAGCAGCGCGGGACAGGACCCCTACAATGAGCAGTTCTTC. The full variable domain, completed using reference TRBV5-1 and TRBJ2-1, is KAGVTQTPRYLIKTRGQQVTLSCSPISGHRSVSWYQQTPGQGLQFLFEYFSETQRNKGNFPGRFSGRQFSNSRSEMNVSTLELGDSALYLCASSAGQDPYNEQFFGPGTRLTVL.

The V and J genes are TRBV5-6 and TRBJ2-7; TRBD2 is a possible D gene (6 bases). The CDR3 has 13 amino acids. Trimming took off 0 bases at V and 6 bases at J, with 10 bases between the two ends. CDR1 is SGHDT, CDR2 YYEEEE, per germline. The CDR3 nucleotides read TGTGCCAGCAGCTTGGTCGGGGGAGGCGAGCAGTACTTC. As protein: CASSLVGGGEQYF.